A single sample gave rise to the 3 T cell receptor beta chains below, sequenced in a study of cytomegalovirus exposure and HLA in healthy donors. The study ran its PCR with 60 Vbeta and 13 Jbeta primers. The table came from immunoSEQ multiplex PCR; TCRdb's copy has only in-frame clones and leaves some out. The repertoire consists of about 130,000 clones, with 74% occurring once and the leading ten covering approximately 3.8%. The sample was PBMCs. The receptors originated from a man in his forties in good health and CMV-seropositive.

This chain joins TRBV20-1 and TRBJ1-1; no firm D call. The germline CDR1 and CDR2 sequences are DFQATT and SNEGSKA (reference sequence). Trimming removed 3 bases at V and 3 bases at J, with 2 bases between. This CDR3 spans 10 amino acids. CDR3: CSASYTEAFF. CDR3 nucleotide sequence: TGCAGTGCTAGCTACACTGAAGCTTTCTTT.

This chain uses TRBV5-3 with TRBJ2-7, with D unclear. TRBV5-3 is known as an ORF, though its function is uncertain. There are 13 residues in the CDR3. Trimming left V 4 bases short and J 3 bases short, with 11 bases between. The CDR3: CARSPFCIYEQYF. The CDR3 nucleotides read TGTGCCAGAAGCCCGTTCTGTATCTACGAGCAGTACTTC.

The chain recombines TRBV30 with TRBJ2-7; 9 positions match TRBD1. Per germline, CDR1 GTSNPN and CDR2 SVGIG (reference sequence). Unmatched junction bases numbered 18, after V lost 4 bases and J lost 11 bases. This CDR3 spans 15 amino acids. CDR3 sequence reads: CAWIHRDRDSAKEYF. CDR3 bases: TGTGCCTGGATACACCGGGACAGGGACTCTGCGAAGGAGTACTTC. The full variable domain, its missing parts supplied by reference TRBV30 and TRBJ2-7, is SQTIHQWPATLVQPVGSPLSLECTVEGTSNPNLYWYRQAAGRGLQLLFYSVGIGQISSEVPQNLSASRPQDRQFILSSKKLLLSDSGFYLCAWIHRDRDSAKEYFGPGTRLTVT.